This T cell receptor (beta chain) was sequenced during a study of a mutant IDH1 vaccine in newly diagnosed glioma. Study details: The start of vaccination came 4-6 weeks after radiotherapy alone, or with temozolomide cycles. The treated group averaged around 40 years old and was 62.5% male, about 40% female.

This sample's time point: week 47, end of study. Each dose delivered 300 ug of mutant IDH1 20-mer peptide subcutaneously with imiquimod. Patients underwent eight vaccinations, which took place in weeks 1, 3, 5, 7, 11, 15, 19 and 23. The data were produced by immunoSEQ multiplex PCR, yet TCRdb's version contains in-frame clones alone and is incomplete. In the table there are around 30,000 clones, 84% of which are singletons. Germline loops: CDR1 MNHNY, CDR2 SVGAGI (reference sequence). The trim removed 0 bases at V and 2 bases at J, leaving 4 bases unmatched. This CDR3 is built from 16 residues. Of note for this clone: Its antigen is undetermined.

Sequencing used PBMCs, obtained from a glioma patient whose treatment included an IDH1 peptide vaccine. The sequence was collected from a man aged 25-40 years with glioma. The chain combines TRBV6-6 with TRBJ2-3, with 8 bases that match TRBD2. The CDR3, as DNA: TGTGCCAGCAGTTACTCGCCGGGAGGGCCCACAGATACGCAGTATTTT. Protein: CASSYSPGGPTDTQYF.